This T cell receptor beta chain was observed in a study of cytomegalovirus exposure and HLA in healthy donors. Study details: Sequencing of 150 million to 200 million T cells in an earlier analysis found roughly 120 million unique TCR beta sequences.

The primer mix had 60 Vbeta and 13 Jbeta primers. Only in-frame clones appear in the TCRdb table, and some are missing; sequencing was by immunoSEQ multiplex PCR. The sample spans about 160,000 clones; the ten largest clones claim about 2%. V lost 5 bases and J lost 8, with 13 bases in between. Germline V gene sequence: CDR1 MDHEN, CDR2 SYDVKM. The CDR3 totals 13 residues. The receptor was isolated from a man younger than 40 in good health and CMV-seronegative. J is TRBJ2-1 and V is TRBV28; D is uncertain. Source material: PBMCs. The CDR3 is CASSLIAPDEQFF. CDR3 nucleotides: TGTGCCAGCAGTCTTATAGCCCCGGATGAGCAGTTCTTC.